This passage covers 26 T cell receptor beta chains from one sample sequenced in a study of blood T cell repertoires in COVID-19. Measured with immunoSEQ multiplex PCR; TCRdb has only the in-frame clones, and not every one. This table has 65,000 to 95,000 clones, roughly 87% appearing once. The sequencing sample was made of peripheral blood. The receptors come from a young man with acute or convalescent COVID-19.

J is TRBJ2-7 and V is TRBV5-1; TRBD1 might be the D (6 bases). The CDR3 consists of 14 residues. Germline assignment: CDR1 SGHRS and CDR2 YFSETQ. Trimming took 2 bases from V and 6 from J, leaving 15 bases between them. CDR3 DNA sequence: TGCGCCAGCAGCTTAACACTCAGGGGCCCCGAGCAGTACTTC. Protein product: CASSLTLRGPEQYF.

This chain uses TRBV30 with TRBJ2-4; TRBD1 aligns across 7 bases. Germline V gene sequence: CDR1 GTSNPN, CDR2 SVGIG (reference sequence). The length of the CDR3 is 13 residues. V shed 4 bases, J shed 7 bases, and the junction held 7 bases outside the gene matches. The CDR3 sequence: CAWKVSGGNIQYF. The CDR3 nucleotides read TGTGCCTGGAAGGTTTCAGGGGGTAACATTCAGTACTTC.

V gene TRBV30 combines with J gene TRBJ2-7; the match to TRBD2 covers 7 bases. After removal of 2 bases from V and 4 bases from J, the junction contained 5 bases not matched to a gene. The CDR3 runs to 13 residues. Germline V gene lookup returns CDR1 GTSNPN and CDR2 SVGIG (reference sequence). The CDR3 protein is CAWSSGGRYEQYF. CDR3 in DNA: TGTGCCTGGAGTTCCGGGGGGAGATACGAGCAGTACTTC.

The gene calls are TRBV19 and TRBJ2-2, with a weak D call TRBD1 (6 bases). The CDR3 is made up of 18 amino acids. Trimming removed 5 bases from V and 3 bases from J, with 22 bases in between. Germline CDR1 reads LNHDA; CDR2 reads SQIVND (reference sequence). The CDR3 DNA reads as TGTGCCAGTAGTCGATTGGGGCTAGGACAGTCCTACACCGGGGAGCTGTTTTTT. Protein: CASSRLGLGQSYTGELFF.

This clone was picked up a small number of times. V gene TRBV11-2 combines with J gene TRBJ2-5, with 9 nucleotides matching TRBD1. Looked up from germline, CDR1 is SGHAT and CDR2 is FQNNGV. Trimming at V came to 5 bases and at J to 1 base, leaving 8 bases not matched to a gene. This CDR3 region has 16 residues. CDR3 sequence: CASSHRDRAGQETQYF. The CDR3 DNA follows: TGTGCCAGCAGCCACCGGGACAGGGCGGGCCAAGAGACCCAGTACTTC.

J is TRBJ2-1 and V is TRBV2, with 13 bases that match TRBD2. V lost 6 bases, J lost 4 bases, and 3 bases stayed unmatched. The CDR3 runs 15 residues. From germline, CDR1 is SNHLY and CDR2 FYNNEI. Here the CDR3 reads CASSPGLAGYNEQFF. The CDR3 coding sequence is TGTGCCAGCAGCCCGGGACTAGCGGGGTACAATGAGCAGTTCTTC.

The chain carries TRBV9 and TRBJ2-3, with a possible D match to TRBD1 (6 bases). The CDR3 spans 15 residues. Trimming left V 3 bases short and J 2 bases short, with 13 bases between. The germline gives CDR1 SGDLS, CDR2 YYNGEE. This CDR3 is CASSGGHPYTDTQYF. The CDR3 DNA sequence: TGTGCCAGCAGCGGGGGACACCCCTACACAGATACGCAGTATTTT. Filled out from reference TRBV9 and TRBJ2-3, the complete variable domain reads DSGVTQTPKHLITATGQRVTLRCSPRSGDLSVYWYQQSLDQGLQFLIQYYNGEERAKGNILERFSAQQFPDLHSELNLSSLELGDSALYFCASSGGHPYTDTQYFGPGTRLTVL.

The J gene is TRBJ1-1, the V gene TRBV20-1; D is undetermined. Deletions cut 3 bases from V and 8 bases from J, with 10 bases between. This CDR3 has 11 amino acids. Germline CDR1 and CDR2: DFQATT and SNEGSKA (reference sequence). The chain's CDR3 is CSARRRAEAFF. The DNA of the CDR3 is TGCAGTGCTAGGAGGCGAGCCGAAGCTTTCTTT.

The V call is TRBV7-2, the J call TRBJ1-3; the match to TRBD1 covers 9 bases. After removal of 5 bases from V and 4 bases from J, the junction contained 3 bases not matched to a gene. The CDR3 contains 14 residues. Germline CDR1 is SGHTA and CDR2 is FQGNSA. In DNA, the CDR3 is TGTGCCAGCAGCACAGGACAGGGGGGAAACACCATATATTTT. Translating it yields CASSTGQGGNTIYF.

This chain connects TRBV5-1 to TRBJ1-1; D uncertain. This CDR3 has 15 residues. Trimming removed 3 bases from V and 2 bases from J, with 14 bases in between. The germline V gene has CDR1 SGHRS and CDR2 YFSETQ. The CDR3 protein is CASSSGGGGNTEAFF. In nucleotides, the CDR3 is TGCGCCAGCAGCTCTGGAGGAGGAGGCAACACTGAAGCTTTCTTT.

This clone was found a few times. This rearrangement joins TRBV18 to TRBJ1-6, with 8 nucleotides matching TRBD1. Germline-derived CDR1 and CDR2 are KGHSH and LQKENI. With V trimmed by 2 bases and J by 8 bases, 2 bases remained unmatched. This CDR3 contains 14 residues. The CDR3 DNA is TGTGCCAGCTCACCAGACAGGGGTTATTCACCCCTCCACTTT. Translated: CASSPDRGYSPLHF.

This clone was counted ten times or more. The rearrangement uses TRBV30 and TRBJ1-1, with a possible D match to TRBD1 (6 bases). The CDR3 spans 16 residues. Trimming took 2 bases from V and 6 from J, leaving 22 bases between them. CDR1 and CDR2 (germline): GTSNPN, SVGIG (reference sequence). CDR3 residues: CAWSIQGKLEVAEAFF. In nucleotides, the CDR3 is TGTGCCTGGAGTATACAGGGTAAATTGGAGGTTGCTGAAGCTTTCTTT.

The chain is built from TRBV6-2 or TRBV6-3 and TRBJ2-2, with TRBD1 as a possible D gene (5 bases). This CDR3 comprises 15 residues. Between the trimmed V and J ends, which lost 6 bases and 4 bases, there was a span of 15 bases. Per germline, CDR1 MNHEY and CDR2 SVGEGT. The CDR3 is CASSLQGSGTGELFF. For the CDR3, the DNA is TGTGCCAGCAGCCTTCAGGGTTCGGGCACCGGGGAGCTGTTTTTT.

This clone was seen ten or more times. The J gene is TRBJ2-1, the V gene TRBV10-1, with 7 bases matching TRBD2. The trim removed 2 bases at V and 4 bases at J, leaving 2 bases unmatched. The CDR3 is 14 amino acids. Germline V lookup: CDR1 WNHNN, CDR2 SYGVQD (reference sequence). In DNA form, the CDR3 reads TGCGCCAGCAGTGAGACTAGCGAGTACAATGAGCAGTTCTTC. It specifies CASSETSEYNEQFF.

The CDR3 region has the DNA TGTGCCATTACACGGGACAGAGGATACAATGAGCAGTTCTTC. It yields the protein CAITRDRGYNEQFF. This sequence joins TRBV30 and TRBJ2-1; 7 nucleotides agree with TRBD1. The V gene end was trimmed by 8 bases and the J gene end by 4 bases; junction bases not matched to a gene: 11. Per the germline V gene, CDR1 is GTSNPN and CDR2 is SVGIG (reference sequence). This CDR3 contains 14 residues. Drawing the rest from reference TRBV30 and TRBJ2-1, the complete variable domain is SQTIHQWPATLVQPVGSPLSLECTVEGTSNPNLYWYRQAAGRGLQLLFYSVGIGQISSEVPQNLSASRPQDRQFILSSKKLLLSDSGFYLCAITRDRGYNEQFFGPGTRLTVL.

The chain's CDR3 is CASSDRGSSTDTQYF. In nucleotides, the CDR3 is TGTGCCAGCAGTGACCGCGGCTCTAGCACAGATACGCAGTATTTT. The V gene is TRBV6-4, the J gene TRBJ2-3, with D unclear. V lost 2 bases and J lost 0, with 9 bases in between. CDR1 and CDR2 from the germline V gene are MRHNA and SNTAGT. The CDR3 totals 15 residues.

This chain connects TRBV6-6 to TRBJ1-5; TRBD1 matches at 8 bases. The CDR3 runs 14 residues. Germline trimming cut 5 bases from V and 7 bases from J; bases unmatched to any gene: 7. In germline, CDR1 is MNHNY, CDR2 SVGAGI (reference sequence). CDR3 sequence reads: CASSRQGRGQPQHF. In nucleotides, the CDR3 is TGTGCCAGCAGTAGACAGGGGAGGGGACAGCCCCAGCATTTT.

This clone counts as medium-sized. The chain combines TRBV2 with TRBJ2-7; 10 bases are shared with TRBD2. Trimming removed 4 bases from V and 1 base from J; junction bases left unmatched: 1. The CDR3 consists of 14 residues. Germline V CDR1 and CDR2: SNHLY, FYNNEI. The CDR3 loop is CASSGTSGSYEQYF. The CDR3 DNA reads TGTGCCAGCAGTGGGACTAGCGGTTCCTACGAGCAGTACTTC.

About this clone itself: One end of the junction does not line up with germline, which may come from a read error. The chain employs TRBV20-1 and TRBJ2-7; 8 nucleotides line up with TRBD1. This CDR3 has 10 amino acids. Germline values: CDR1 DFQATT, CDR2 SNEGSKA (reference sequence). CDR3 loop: CSARGTGRGF. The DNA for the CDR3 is TGCAGTGCGAGGGGGACAGGCAGGGGGTTT.

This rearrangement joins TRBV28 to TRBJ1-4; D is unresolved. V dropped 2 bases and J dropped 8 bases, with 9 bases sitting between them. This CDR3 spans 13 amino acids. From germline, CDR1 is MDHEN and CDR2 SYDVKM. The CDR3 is CASSLGRGEKLFF. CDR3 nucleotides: TGTGCCAGCAGTTTAGGTCGCGGGGAAAAACTGTTTTTT.

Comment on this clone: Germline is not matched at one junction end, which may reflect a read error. This chain's CDR3 is CASSGDSGLYTEQFF. The DNA of the CDR3 is TGCGCCAGCAGTGGGGATAGCGGCCTGTACACTGAGCAGTTCTTC. J is TRBJ2-1 and V is TRBV5-1; TRBD2 might be the D (6 bases). The CDR3 is 15 amino acids. The germline V gene has CDR1 SGHRS and CDR2 YFSETQ. Full variable domain (rest looked up from reference TRBV5-1 and TRBJ2-1): KAGVTQTPRYLIKTRGQQVTLSCSPISGHRSVSWYQQTPGQGLQFLFEYFSETQRNKGNFPGRFSGRQFSNSRSEMNVSTLELGDSALYLCASSGDSGLYTEQFFGPGTRLTVL.

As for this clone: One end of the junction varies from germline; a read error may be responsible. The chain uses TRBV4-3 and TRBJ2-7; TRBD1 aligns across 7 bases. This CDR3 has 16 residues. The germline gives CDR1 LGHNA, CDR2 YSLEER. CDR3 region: CASSQDVGGFNLHADF. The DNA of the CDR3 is TGCGCCAGCAGCCAAGATGTAGGGGGCTTTAACCTACACGCGGACTTC.

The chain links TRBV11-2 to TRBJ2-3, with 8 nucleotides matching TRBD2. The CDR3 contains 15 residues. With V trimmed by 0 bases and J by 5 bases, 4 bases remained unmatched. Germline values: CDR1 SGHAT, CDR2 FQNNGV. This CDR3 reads CASSLDWLAGDTQYF. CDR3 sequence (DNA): TGTGCCAGCAGCTTAGATTGGCTAGCGGGAGATACGCAGTATTTT.

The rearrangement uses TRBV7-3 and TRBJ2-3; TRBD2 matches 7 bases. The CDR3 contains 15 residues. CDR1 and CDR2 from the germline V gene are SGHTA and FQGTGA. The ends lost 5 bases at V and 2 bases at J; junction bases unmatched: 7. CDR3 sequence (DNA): TGTGCCAGCAGCCCCTCGGGACTACCCACAGATACGCAGTATTTT. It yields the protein CASSPSGLPTDTQYF.

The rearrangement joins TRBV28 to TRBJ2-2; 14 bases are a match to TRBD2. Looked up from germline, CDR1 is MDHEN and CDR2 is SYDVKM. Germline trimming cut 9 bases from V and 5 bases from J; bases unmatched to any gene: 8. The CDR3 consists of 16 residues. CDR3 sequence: CASRLAGGPETGELFF. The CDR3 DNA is TGTGCCAGTCGACTAGCGGGAGGGCCTGAAACCGGGGAGCTGTTTTTT.

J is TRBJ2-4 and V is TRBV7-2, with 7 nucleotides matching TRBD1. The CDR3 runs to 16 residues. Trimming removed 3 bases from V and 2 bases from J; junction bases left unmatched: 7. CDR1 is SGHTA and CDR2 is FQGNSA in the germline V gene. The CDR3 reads CASSFPGQFPKNIQYF. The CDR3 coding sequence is TGTGCCAGCAGCTTTCCGGGACAGTTTCCCAAAAACATTCAGTACTTC. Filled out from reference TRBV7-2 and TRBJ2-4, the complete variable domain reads GAGVSQSPSNKVTEKGKDVELRCDPISGHTALYWYRQSLGQGLEFLIYFQGNSAPDKSGLPSDRFSAERTGGSVSTLTIQRTQQEDSAVYLCASSFPGQFPKNIQYFGAGTRLSVL.